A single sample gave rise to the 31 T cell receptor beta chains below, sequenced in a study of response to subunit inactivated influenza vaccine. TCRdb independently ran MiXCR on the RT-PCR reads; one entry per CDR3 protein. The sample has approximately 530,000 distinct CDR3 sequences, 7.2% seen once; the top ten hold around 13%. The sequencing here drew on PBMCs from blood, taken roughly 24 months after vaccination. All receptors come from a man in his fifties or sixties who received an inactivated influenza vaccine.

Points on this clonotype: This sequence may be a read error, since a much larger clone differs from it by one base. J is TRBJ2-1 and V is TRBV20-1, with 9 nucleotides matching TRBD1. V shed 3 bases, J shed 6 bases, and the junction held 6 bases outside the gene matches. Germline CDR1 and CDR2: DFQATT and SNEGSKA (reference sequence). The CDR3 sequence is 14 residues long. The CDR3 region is CSASGTGICNEQFF. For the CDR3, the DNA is TGCAGTGCTAGCGGGACAGGGATATGCAATGAGCAGTTCTTC.

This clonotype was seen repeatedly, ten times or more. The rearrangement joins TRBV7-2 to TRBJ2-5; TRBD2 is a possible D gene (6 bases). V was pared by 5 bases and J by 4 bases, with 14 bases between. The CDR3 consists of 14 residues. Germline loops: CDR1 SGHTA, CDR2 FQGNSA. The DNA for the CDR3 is TGTGCCAGCAGCCCTCAACTAGCTTCAGAGACCCAGTACTTC. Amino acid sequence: CASSPQLASETQYF.

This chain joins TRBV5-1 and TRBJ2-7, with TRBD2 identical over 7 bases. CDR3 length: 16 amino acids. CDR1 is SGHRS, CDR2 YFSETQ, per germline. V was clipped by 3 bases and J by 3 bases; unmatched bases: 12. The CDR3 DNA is TGCGCCAGCAGCTACCTTGCGGGATCGGGGGGCTACGAGCAGTACTTC. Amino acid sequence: CASSYLAGSGGYEQYF.

DNA of the CDR3: TGTGCCAGCTCACCAAAGAGTAGCGGGAGGTCGTACGAGCAGTACTTC. It yields the protein CASSPKSSGRSYEQYF. This chain connects TRBV18 to TRBJ2-7; 10 nucleotides match TRBD2. Germline lookup yields CDR1 KGHSH and CDR2 LQKENI. J was trimmed by 4 bases and V by 2 bases; bases with no gene match: 8. The CDR3 is 16 amino acids.

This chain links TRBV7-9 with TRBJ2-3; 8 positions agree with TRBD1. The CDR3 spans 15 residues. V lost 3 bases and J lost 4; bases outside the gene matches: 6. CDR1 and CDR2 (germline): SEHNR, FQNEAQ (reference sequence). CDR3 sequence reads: CASSFGQGHSDTQYF. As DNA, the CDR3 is TGTGCCAGCAGCTTCGGACAGGGACATTCAGATACGCAGTATTTT.

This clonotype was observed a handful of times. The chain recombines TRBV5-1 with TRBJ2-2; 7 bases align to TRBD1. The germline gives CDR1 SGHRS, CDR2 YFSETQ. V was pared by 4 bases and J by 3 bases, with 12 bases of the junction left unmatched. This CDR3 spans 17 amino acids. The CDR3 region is CASSALTGMFDTGELFF. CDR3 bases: TGCGCCAGCAGCGCCTTGACAGGGATGTTTGACACCGGGGAGCTGTTTTTT.

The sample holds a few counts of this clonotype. The CDR3 nucleotides are TGTGCCATCAGTGGGGCGAGCGGGAGCGTCGCGACGCAGTATTTT. As protein: CAISGASGSVATQYF. The chain carries TRBV10-3 and TRBJ2-3, with 8 bases identical to TRBD2. CDR1 ENHRY and CDR2 SYGVKD come from the germline V gene. The CDR3 consists of 15 residues. V lost 4 bases and J lost 9; bases outside the gene matches: 12.

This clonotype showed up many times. The CDR3 region has the DNA TGCGCCAGCAGCTTGCAAGGGACAGGGGGCACTGAAGCTTTCTTT. It yields the protein CASSLQGTGGTEAFF. The chain has TRBV5-1 and TRBJ1-1; 11 bases are a match to TRBD1. V shed 1 base, J shed 4 bases, and the junction held 3 bases outside the gene matches. The germline CDR1 and CDR2 sequences are SGHRS and YFSETQ. The CDR3 runs 15 residues. The full variable domain, with the rest looked up from reference TRBV5-1 and TRBJ1-1, is KAGVTQTPRYLIKTRGQQVTLSCSPISGHRSVSWYQQTPGQGLQFLFEYFSETQRNKGNFPGRFSGRQFSNSRSEMNVSTLELGDSALYLCASSLQGTGGTEAFFGQGTRLTVV.

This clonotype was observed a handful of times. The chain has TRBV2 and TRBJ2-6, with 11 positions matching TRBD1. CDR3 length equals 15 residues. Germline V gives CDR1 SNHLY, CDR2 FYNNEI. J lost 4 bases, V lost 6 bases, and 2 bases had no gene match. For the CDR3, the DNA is TGTGCCAGCAGCGGACAGGGGGCAGGGGCCAACGTCCTGACTTTC. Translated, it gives CASSGQGAGANVLTF. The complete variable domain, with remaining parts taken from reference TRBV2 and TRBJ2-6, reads EPEVTQTPSHQVTQMGQEVILRCVPISNHLYFYWYRQILGQKVEFLVSFYNNEISEKSEIFDDQFSVERPDGSNFTLKIRSTKLEDSAMYFCASSGQGAGANVLTFGAGSRLTVL.

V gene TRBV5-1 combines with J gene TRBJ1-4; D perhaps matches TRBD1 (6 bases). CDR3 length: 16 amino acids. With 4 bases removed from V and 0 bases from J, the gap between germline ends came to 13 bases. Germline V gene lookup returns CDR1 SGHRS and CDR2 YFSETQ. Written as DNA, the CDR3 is TGCGCCAGCAGCGCCTACGGACAGTCAACTAATGAAAAACTGTTTTTT. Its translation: CASSAYGQSTNEKLFF. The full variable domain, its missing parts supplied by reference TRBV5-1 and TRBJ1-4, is KAGVTQTPRYLIKTRGQQVTLSCSPISGHRSVSWYQQTPGQGLQFLFEYFSETQRNKGNFPGRFSGRQFSNSRSEMNVSTLELGDSALYLCASSAYGQSTNEKLFFGSGTQLSVL.

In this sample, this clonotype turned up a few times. CDR3 protein: CASRQSGGFYNEQFF. CDR3 bases: TGTGCCAGCAGACAAAGCGGGGGGTTCTACAATGAGCAGTTCTTC. J is TRBJ2-1 and V is TRBV6-2 or TRBV6-3; 9 bases are shared with TRBD2. With V trimmed by 6 bases and J by 3 bases, 6 bases remained unmatched. Germline lookup yields CDR1 MNHEY and CDR2 SVGEGT. The CDR3 runs 15 residues.

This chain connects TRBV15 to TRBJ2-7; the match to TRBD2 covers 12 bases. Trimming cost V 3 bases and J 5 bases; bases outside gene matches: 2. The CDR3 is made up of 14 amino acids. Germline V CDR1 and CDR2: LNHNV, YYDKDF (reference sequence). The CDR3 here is CATSSRTSGDEQYF. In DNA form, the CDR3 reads TGTGCCACCAGCAGCCGGACTAGCGGGGACGAGCAGTACTTC. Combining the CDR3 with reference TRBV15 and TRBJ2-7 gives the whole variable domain DAMVIQNPRYQVTQFGKPVTLSCSQTLNHNVMYWYQQKSSQAPKLLFHYYDKDFNNEADTPDNFQSRRPNTSFCFLDIRSPGLGDTAMYLCATSSRTSGDEQYFGPGTRLTVT.

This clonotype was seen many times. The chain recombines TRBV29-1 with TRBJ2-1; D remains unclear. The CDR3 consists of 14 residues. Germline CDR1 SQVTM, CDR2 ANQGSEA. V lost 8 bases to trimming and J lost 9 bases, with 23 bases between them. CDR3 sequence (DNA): TGCAGCTCCATGTCTAACGTTGTTTCTGGTGAGCAGTTCTTC. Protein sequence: CSSMSNVVSGEQFF.

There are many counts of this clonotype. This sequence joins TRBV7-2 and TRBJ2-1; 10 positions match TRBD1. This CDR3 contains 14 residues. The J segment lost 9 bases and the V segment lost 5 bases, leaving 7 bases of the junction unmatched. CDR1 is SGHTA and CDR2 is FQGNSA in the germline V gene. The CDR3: CASSARQGASEQFF. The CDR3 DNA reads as TGTGCCAGCAGCGCCCGACAGGGGGCTAGTGAGCAGTTCTTC.

As DNA, the CDR3 is TGTGCCAGCAGCTTTGGGACGAATCAGCCCCAGCATTTT. Its translation: CASSFGTNQPQHF. The chain uses TRBV6-2 or TRBV6-3 and TRBJ1-5; D perhaps matches TRBD1 (5 bases). The V and J ends lost 6 bases and 4 bases respectively, with 10 bases between them. CDR1 MNHEY and CDR2 SVGEGT come from the germline V gene. The CDR3 length is 13 residues.

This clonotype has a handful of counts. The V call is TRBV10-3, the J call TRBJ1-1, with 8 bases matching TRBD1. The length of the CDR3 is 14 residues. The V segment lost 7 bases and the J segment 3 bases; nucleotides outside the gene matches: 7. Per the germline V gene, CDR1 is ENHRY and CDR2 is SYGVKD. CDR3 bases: TGTGCCATCACCCCGGACAGGGCTGACACTGAAGCTTTCTTT. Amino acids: CAITPDRADTEAFF.

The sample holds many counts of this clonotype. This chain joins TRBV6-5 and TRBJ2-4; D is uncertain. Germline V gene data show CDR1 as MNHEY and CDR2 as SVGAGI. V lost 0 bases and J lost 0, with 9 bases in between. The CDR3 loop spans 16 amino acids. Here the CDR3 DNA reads TGTGCCAGCAGTTACTCGGCAGGATTAGCCAAAAACATTCAGTACTTC. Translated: CASSYSAGLAKNIQYF.

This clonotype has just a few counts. The CDR3 reads CASSSIPRGVYEQYF. CDR3 nucleotide sequence: TGTGCCAGCAGCTCTATTCCCAGGGGGGTCTACGAGCAGTACTTC. This chain links TRBV5-6 with TRBJ2-7; possibly TRBD1 for D (7 bases). Trimming cost V 3 bases and J 3 bases, with 16 bases left between them. Germline V CDR1 and CDR2: SGHDT, YYEEEE. This CDR3 is built from 15 residues.

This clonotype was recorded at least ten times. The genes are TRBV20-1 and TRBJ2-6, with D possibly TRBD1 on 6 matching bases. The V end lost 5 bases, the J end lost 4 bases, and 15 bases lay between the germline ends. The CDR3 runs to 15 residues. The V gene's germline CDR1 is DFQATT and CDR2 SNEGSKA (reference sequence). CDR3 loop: CSAQDRRAGANVLTF. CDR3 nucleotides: TGCAGTGCTCAAGACAGGCGGGCGGGGGCCAACGTCCTGACTTTC.

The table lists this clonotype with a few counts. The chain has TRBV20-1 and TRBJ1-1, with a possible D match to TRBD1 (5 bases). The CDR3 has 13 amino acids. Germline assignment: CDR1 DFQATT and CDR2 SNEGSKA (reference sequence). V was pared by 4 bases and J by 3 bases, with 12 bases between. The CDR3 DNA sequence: TGCAGTGCTACCGGACTAGGGGACACTGAAGCTTTCTTT. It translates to CSATGLGDTEAFF.

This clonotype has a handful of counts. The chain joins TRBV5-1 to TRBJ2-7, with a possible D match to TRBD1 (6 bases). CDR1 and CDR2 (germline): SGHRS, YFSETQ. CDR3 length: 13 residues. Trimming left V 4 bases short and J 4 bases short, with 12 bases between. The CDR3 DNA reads TGCGCCAGCAGCGTGACAGGAAGATACGAGCAGTACTTC. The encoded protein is CASSVTGRYEQYF.

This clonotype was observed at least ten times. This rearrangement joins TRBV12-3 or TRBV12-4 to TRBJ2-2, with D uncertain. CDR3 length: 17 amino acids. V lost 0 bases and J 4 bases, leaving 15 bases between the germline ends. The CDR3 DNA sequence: TGTGCCAGCAGTTTAGCGCAAGGGCTAGTTGGCACCGGGGAGCTGTTTTTT. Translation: CASSLAQGLVGTGELFF.

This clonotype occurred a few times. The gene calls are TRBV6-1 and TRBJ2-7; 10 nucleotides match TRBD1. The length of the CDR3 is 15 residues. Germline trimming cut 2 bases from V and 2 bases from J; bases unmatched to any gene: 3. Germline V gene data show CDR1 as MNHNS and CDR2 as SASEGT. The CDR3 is CASSERTGGPYEQYF. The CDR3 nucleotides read TGTGCCAGCAGTGAACGGACAGGGGGTCCCTACGAGCAGTACTTC.

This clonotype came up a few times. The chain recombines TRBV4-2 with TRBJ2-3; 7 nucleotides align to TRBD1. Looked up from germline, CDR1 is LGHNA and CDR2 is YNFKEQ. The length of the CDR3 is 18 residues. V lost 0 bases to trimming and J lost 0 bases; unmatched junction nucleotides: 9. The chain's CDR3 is CASSQDPRGGRSTDTQYF. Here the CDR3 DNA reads TGTGCCAGCAGCCAAGACCCTCGAGGGGGCCGGAGCACAGATACGCAGTATTTT.

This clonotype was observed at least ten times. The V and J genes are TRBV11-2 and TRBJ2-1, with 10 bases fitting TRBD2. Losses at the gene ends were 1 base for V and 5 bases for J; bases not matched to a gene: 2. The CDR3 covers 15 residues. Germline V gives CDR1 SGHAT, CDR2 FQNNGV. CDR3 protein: CASSLVTSGNNEQFF. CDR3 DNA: TGTGCCAGCAGCTTAGTTACTAGCGGGAACAATGAGCAGTTCTTC.

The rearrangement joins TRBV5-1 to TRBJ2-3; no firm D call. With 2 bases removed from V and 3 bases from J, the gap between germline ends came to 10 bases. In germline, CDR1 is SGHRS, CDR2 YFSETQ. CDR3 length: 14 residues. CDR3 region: CASSLFESTDTQYF. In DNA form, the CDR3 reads TGCGCCAGCAGCTTATTCGAAAGTACAGATACGCAGTATTTT.

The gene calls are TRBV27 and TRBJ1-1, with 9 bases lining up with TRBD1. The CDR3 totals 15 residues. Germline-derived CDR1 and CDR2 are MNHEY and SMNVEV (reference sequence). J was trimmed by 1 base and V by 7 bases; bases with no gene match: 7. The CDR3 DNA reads TGTGCCAGCAAATCCAACAGGGGGCAGAACACTGAAGCTTTCTTT. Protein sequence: CASKSNRGQNTEAFF.

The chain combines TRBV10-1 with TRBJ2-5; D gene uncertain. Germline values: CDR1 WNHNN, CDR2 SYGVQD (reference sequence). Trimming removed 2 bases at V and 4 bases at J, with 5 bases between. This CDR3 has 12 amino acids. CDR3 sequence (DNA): TGCGCCAGCAGTGAGGACGGAGAGACCCAGTACTTC. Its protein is CASSEDGETQYF.

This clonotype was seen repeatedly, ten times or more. CDR3 nucleotides: TGTGCCAGCAGCCGAGGGACATTCTACGAGCAGTACTTC. This translates into CASSRGTFYEQYF. The chain uses TRBV7-9 and TRBJ2-7; TRBD1 might be the D (6 bases). CDR3 length: 13 residues. CDR1 and CDR2 from the germline V gene are SEHNR and FQNEAQ (reference sequence). V lost 5 bases and J 3 bases, leaving 11 bases between the germline ends.

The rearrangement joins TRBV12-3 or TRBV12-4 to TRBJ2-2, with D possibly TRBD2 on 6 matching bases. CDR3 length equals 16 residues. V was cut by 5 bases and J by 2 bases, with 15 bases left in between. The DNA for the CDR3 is TGTGCCAGCAGTCTAGGTATGGAGGGCAACACCGGGGAGCTGTTTTTT. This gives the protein CASSLGMEGNTGELFF.

The CDR3 sequence is CSARPGVAETQYF. The DNA of the CDR3 is TGCAGTGCTAGACCCGGAGTGGCGGAGACCCAGTACTTC. This chain links TRBV20-1 with TRBJ2-5; no firm D call. The CDR3 consists of 13 residues. V was trimmed by 2 bases and J by 5 bases, leaving 12 bases between them. Per germline, CDR1 DFQATT and CDR2 SNEGSKA (reference sequence).